This T cell receptor (beta chain) came from a study of blood T cell repertoires in COVID-19 (dated by TCRdb to 2020 to 2022). General notes on the study: The collaborator samples originated in the United States, Italy and Spain and spanned the acute and convalescent phases of COVID-19. The sample metadata nearly always contained a de-identified subject ID, COVID-19 status, age in years and sex. The repertoires were released in a freely available public database intended as a resource for research on the immune response to SARS-CoV-2. The prospective study material was composed of cDNA or gDNA derived from T cells, B-cell-depleted T cells, or PBMCs. The dataset comprised deeply sampled blood TCRbeta repertoires from subjects exposed to, actively infected with, or recovered from COVID-19. The samples were drawn from two sources: the first 160 participants of the ongoing ImmuneRACE study, and over 1,000 subjects contributed by 6 global collaborators. Where available, HLA class I and class II types were obtained from metadata supplied by the sample provider rather than from assay-based typing. Study-wide findings and limitations: The quantity of clinical and demographic metadata differed by source and by participant and was supplied without curation.

Whole blood was collected in K2EDTA tubes by collaborating institutions according to the institutions' own protocols. For TCRbeta analysis, collaborators shipped samples in one of three forms: frozen whole blood, isolated PBMCs, or DNA extracted from either of those sample types. The immunoSEQ Assay, a bias-controlled multiplex PCR, was used to amplify TCRbeta CDR3 regions from genomic DNA. Turning to the authors' computational methods: Within the assay, amplification of reference gene primers was used to estimate how many nucleated cells each sample contained. Sequence reads were collapsed and filtered to measure the absolute abundance of every unique TCRbeta CDR3 rearrangement. For each sample, productive Simpson clonality was calculated as the square root of Simpson's diversity index over productive rearrangements. TCRdb obtained this table from immuneACCESS and retained in-frame rearrangements with V and J assigned. These tables miss some clones; where compared with another copy, unresolved V genes account for less than half of the shortfall, and the remainder is unexplained. The DNA gave D and trimming, while V, J and clone size come from that table. In this sample the table shows more than 110,000 clones, 70% to 80% of which occur a single time. The ten largest clones represent 3.5% to 5% of the sample.

As concerns this clone: The antigen it recognizes is unknown. No much larger clonotype is one base removed from it; base qualities were not supplied.

At the junction V is shortened by 3 bases and J by 5 bases; bases outside the gene matches: 3. The CDR3 has 16 amino acids, counting the end cysteine and phenylalanine. Just CDR3 DNA is preserved here, 48 bases in frame from base 1. The germline V gene yields SGHVS for CDR1 and FQNEAQ for CDR2. Sequencing input: peripheral blood. The receptor chain draws on TRBV7-8 and TRBJ1-6, and 11 junctional nucleotides match TRBD1. The sequence derives from a woman older than 75 with active or convalescent COVID-19. CDR3 protein: CASSFGQGADNSPLHF. The DNA reads as follows: TGTGCCAGCAGCTTCGGACAGGGGGCTGATAATTCACCCCTCCACTTT.